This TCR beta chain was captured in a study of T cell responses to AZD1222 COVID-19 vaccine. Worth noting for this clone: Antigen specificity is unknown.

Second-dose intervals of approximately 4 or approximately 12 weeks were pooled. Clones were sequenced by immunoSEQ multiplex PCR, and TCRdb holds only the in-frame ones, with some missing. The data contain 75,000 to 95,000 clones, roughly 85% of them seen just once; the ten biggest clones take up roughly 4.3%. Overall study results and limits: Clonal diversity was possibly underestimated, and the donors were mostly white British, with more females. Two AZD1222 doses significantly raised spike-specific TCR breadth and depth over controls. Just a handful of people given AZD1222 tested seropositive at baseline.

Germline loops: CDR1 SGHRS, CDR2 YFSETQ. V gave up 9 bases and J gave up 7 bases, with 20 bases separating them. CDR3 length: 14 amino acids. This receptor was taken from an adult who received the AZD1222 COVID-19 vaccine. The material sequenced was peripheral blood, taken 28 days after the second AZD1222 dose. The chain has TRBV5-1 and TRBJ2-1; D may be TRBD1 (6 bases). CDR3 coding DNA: TGCGCCACCTCGGGACATTTGAGGGGGAATGAGCAGTTCTTC. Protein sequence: CATSGHLRGNEQFF.